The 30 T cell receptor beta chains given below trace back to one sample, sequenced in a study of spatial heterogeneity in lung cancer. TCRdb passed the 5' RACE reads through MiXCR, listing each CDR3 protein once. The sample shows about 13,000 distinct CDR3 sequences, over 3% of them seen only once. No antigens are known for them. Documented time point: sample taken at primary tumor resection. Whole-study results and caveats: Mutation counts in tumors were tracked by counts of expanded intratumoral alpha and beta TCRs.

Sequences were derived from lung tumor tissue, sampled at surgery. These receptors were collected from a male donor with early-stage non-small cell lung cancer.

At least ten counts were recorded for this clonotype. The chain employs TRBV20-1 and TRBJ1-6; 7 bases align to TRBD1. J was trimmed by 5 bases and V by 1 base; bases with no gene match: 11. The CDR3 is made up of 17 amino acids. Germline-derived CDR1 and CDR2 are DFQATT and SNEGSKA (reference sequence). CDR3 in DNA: TGCAGTGCTAGAGGATGGAGGTGGGGGACAGATAATTCACCCCTCCACTTT. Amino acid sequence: CSARGWRWGTDNSPLHF.

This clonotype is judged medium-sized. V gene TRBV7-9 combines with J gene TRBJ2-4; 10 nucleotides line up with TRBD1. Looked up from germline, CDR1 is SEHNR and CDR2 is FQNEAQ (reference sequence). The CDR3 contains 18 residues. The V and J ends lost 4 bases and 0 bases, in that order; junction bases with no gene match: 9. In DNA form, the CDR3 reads TGTGCCAGCAGCTGGGGACAGGGGTCTCCTCTAGCCAAAAACATTCAGTACTTC. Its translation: CASSWGQGSPLAKNIQYF. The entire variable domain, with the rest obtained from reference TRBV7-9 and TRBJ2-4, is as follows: DTGVSQNPRHKITKRGQNVTFRCDPISEHNRLYWYRQTLGQGPEFLTYFQNEAQLEKSRLLSDRFSAERPKGSFSTLEIQRTEQGDSAMYLCASSWGQGSPLAKNIQYFGAGTRLSVL.

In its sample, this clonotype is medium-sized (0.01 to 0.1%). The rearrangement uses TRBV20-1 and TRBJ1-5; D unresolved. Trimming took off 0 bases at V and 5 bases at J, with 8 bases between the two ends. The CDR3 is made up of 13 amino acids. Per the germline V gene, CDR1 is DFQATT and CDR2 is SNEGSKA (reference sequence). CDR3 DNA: TGCAGTGCTAGAGATATGGCAGATCAGCCCCAGCATTTT. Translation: CSARDMADQPQHF.

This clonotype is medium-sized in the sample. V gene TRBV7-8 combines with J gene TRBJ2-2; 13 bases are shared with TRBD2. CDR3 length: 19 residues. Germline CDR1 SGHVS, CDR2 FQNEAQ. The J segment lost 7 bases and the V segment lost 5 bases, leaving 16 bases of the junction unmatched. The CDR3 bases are TGTGCCAGCAGCCCACGACCTGGGACTAGCGGGATAAGGAGCGGGGAGCTGTTTTTT. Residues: CASSPRPGTSGIRSGELFF.

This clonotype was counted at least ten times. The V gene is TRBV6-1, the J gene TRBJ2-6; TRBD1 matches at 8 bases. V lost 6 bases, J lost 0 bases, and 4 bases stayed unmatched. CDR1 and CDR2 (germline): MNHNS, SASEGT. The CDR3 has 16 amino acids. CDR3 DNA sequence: TGTGCCAGCAGGGACAGGGTCAGCTCTGGGGCCAACGTCCTGACTTTC. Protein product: CASRDRVSSGANVLTF.

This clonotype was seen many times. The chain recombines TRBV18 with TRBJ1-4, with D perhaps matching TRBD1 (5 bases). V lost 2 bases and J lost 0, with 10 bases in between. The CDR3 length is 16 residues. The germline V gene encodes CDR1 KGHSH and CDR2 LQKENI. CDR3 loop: CASSPWDGATNEKLFF. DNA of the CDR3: TGTGCCAGCTCACCATGGGACGGGGCAACTAATGAAAAACTGTTTTTT. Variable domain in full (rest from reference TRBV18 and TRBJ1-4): NAGVMQNPRHLVRRRGQEARLRCSPMKGHSHVYWYRQLPEEGLKFMVYLQKENIIDESGMPKERFSAEFPKEGPSILRIQQVVRGDSAAYFCASSPWDGATNEKLFFGSGTQLSVL.

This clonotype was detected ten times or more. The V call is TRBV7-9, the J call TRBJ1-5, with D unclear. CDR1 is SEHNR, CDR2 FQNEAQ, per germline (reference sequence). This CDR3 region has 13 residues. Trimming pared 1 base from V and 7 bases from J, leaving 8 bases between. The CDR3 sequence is CASSLGSYQPQHF. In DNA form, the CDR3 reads TGTGCCAGCAGCTTAGGTTCATACCAGCCCCAGCATTTT. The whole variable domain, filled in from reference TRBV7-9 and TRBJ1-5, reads DTGVSQNPRHKITKRGQNVTFRCDPISEHNRLYWYRQTLGQGPEFLTYFQNEAQLEKSRLLSDRFSAERPKGSFSTLEIQRTEQGDSAMYLCASSLGSYQPQHFGDGTRLSIL.

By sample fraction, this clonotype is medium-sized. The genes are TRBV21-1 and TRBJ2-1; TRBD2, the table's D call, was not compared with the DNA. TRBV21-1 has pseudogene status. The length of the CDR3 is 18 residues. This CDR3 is CASSKGEGKNSSYNEQFF. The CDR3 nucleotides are TGTGCCAGCAGCAAGGGGGAGGGAAAGAATAGCTCCTACAATGAGCAGTTCTTC.

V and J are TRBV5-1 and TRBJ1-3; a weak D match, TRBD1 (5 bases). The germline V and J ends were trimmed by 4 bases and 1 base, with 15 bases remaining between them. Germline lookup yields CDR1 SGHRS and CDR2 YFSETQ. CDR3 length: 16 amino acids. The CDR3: CASSVTGDSSGNTIYF. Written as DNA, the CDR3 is TGCGCCAGCAGCGTCACAGGAGATTCGTCTGGAAACACCATATATTTT. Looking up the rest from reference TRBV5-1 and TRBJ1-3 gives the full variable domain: KAGVTQTPRYLIKTRGQQVTLSCSPISGHRSVSWYQQTPGQGLQFLFEYFSETQRNKGNFPGRFSGRQFSNSRSEMNVSTLELGDSALYLCASSVTGDSSGNTIYFGEGSWLTVV.

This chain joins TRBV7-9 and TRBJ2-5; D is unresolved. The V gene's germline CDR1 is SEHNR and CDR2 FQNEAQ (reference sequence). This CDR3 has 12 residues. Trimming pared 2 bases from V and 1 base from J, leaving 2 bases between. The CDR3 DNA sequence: TGTGCCAGCAGCTTACTCCAAGAGACCCAGTACTTC. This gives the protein CASSLLQETQYF.

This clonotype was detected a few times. The CDR3 coding sequence is TGCAGTGCTAGAGCCGCCGATGGCCAGTCGCGCTCCTACGAGCAGTACTTC. As protein: CSARAADGQSRSYEQYF. This chain connects TRBV20-1 to TRBJ2-7; unclear D gene. The CDR3 covers 17 residues. Germline loops: CDR1 DFQATT, CDR2 SNEGSKA (reference sequence). V was clipped by 1 base and J by 0 bases, with 19 bases between them.

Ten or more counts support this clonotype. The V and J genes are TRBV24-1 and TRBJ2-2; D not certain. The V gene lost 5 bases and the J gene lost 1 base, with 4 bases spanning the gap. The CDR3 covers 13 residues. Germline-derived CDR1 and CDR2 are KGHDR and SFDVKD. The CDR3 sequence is CATSVVNTGELFF. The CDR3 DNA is TGTGCCACCAGTGTGGTGAACACCGGGGAGCTGTTTTTT.

The CDR3 coding sequence is TGTGCCTGGAGTGTACAAAGCGGGCCCACAGATACGCAGTATTTT. This sequence encodes CAWSVQSGPTDTQYF. J is TRBJ2-3 and V is TRBV30; TRBD2 might be the D (6 bases). V was shortened by 0 bases and J by 2 bases, with 12 bases between the two germline ends. The CDR3 consists of 15 residues. The germline V gene has CDR1 GTSNPN and CDR2 SVGIG (reference sequence).

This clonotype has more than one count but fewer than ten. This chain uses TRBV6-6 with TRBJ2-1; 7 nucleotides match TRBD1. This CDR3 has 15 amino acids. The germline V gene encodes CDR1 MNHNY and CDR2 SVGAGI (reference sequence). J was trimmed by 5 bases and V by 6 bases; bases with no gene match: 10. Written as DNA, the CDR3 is TGTGCCAGCAGCTACCGACAGGGTCGTAACAATGAGCAGTTCTTC. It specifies CASSYRQGRNNEQFF.

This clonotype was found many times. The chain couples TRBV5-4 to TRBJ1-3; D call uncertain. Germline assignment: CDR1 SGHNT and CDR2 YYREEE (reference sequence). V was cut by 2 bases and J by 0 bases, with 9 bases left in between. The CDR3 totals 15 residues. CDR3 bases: TGTGCCAGCAGCTTTGGTCCTTACTCTGGAAACACCATATATTTT. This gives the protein CASSFGPYSGNTIYF.

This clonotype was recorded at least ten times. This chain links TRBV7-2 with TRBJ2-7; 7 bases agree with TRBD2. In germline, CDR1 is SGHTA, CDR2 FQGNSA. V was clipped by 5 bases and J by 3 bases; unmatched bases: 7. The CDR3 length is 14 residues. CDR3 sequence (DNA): TGTGCCAGCAGCGCTAGCGGAAACCGCTACGAGCAGTACTTC. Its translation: CASSASGNRYEQYF. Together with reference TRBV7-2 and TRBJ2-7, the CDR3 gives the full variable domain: GAGVSQSPSNKVTEKGKDVELRCDPISGHTALYWYRQSLGQGLEFLIYFQGNSAPDKSGLPSDRFSAERTGGSVSTLTIQRTQQEDSAVYLCASSASGNRYEQYFGPGTRLTVT.

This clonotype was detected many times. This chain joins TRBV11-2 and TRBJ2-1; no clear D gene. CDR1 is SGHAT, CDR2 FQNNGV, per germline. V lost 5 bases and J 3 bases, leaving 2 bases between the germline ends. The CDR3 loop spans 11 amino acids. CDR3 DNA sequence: TGTGCCAGCAGCGACTACAATGAGCAGTTCTTC. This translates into CASSDYNEQFF.

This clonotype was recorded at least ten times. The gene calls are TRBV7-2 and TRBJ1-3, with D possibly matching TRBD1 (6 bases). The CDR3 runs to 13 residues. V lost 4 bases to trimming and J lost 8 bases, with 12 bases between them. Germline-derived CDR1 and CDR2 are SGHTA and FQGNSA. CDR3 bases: TGTGCCAGCAGCTCGTACGGGGGCGACACCATATATTTT. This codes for CASSSYGGDTIYF.

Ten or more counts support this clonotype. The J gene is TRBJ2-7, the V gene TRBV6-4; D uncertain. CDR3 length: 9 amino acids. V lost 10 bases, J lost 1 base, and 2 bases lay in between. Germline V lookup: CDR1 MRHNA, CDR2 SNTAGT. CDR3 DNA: TGTGCCACATCCTACGAGCAGTACGTC. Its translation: CATSYEQYV.

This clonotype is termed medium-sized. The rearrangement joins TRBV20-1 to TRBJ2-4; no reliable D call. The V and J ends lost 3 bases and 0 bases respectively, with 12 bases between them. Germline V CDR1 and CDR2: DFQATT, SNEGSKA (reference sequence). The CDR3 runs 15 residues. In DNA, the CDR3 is TGCAGTGCTAGTAAGGGCAGCCAAGCCAAAAACATTCAGTACTTC. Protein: CSASKGSQAKNIQYF.

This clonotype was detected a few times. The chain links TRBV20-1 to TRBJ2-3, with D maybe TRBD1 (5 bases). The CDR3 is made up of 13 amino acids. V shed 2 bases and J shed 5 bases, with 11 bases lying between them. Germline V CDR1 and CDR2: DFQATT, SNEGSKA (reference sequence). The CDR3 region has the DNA TGCAGTGCTAGAAGGCAGGGTGGAGATACGCAGTATTTT. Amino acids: CSARRQGGDTQYF.

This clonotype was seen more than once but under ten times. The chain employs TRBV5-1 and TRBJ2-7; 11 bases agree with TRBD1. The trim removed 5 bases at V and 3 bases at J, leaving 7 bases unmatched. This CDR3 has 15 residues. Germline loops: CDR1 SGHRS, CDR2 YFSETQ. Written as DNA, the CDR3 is TGCGCCAGCAGACTAACCGGGACAGGGGGCTACGAGCAGTACTTC. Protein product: CASRLTGTGGYEQYF. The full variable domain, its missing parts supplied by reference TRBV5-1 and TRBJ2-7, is KAGVTQTPRYLIKTRGQQVTLSCSPISGHRSVSWYQQTPGQGLQFLFEYFSETQRNKGNFPGRFSGRQFSNSRSEMNVSTLELGDSALYLCASRLTGTGGYEQYFGPGTRLTVT.

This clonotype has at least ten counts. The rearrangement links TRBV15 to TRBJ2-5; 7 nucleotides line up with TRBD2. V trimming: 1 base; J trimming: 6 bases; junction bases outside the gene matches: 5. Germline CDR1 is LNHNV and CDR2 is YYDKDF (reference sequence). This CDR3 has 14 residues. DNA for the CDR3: TGTGCCACCAGCAGAGTGGCTAGCGGAAAGACCCAGTACTTC. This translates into CATSRVASGKTQYF. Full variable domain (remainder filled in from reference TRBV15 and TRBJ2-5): DAMVIQNPRYQVTQFGKPVTLSCSQTLNHNVMYWYQQKSSQAPKLLFHYYDKDFNNEADTPDNFQSRRPNTSFCFLDIRSPGLGDTAMYLCATSRVASGKTQYFGPGTRLLVL.

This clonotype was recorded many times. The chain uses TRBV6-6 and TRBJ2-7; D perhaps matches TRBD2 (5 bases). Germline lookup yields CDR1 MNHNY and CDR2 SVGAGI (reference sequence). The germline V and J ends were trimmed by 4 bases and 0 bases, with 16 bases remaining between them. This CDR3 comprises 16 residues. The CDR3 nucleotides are TGTGCCAGCAGTTCCCACGAACTAGTCCTCTCCTACGAGCAGTACTTC. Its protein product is CASSSHELVLSYEQYF.

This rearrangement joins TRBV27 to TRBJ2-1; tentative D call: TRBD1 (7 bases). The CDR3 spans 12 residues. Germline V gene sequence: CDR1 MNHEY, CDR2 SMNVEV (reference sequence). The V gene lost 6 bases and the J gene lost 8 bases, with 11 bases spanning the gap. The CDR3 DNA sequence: TGTGCCAGCAGGACAGGGAGGCATGAGCAGTTCTTC. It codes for CASRTGRHEQFF.

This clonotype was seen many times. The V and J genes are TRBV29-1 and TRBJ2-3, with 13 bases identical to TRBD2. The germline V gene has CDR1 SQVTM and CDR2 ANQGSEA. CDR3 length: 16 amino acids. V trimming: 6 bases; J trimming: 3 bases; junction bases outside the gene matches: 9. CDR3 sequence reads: CSVITSGRARTDTQYF. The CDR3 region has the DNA TGCAGCGTGATAACTAGCGGGAGGGCCAGGACAGATACGCAGTATTTT.

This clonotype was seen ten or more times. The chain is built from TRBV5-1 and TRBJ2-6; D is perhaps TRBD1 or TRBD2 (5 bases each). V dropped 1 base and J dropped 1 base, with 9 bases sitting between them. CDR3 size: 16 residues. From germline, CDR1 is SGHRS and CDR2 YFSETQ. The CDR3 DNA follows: TGCGCCAGCAGCTTGTCTGGGGGATCTGGGGCCAACGTCCTGACTTTC. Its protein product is CASSLSGGSGANVLTF. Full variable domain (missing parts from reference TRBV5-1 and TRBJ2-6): KAGVTQTPRYLIKTRGQQVTLSCSPISGHRSVSWYQQTPGQGLQFLFEYFSETQRNKGNFPGRFSGRQFSNSRSEMNVSTLELGDSALYLCASSLSGGSGANVLTFGAGSRLTVL.

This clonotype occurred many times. The CDR3 coding sequence is TGTGCCAGCAGTGGTCAGGCGCATGAGCAGTTCTTC. Amino acids: CASSGQAHEQFF. V usage is TRBV25-1 and J usage is TRBJ2-1; no clear D gene. Trimming left V 4 bases short and J 8 bases short, with 9 bases between. CDR3 length: 12 amino acids. The germline V gene encodes CDR1 MGHDK and CDR2 SYGVNS.

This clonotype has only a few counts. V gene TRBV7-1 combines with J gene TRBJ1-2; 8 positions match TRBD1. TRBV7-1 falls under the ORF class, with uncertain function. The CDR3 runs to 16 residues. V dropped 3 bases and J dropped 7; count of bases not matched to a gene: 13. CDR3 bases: TGTGCCAGCAGCTCCGACGGGCAGGGGGCGCGGGGTGGCTACACCTTC. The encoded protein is CASSSDGQGARGGYTF.

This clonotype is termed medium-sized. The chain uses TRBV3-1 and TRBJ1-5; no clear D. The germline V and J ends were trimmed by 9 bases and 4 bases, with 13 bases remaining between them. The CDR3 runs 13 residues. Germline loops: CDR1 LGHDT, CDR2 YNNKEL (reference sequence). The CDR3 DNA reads TGTGCCAGTGGACCGGGCCTAAATCAGCCCCAGCATTTT. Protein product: CASGPGLNQPQHF.